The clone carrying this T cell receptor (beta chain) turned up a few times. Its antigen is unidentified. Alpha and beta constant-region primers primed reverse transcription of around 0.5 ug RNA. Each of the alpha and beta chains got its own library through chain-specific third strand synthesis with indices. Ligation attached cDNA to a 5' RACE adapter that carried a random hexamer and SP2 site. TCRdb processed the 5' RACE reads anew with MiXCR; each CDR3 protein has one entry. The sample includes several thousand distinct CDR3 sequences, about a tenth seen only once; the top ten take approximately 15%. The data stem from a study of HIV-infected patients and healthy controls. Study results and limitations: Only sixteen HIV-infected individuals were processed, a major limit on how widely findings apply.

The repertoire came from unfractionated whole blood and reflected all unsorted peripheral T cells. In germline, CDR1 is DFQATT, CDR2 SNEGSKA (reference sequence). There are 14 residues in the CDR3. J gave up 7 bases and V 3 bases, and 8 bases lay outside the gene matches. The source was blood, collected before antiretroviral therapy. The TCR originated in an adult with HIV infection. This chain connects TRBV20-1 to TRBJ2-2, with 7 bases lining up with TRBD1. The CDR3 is CSASRAGGIGELFF. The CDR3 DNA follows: TGCAGTGCTAGTCGGGCAGGGGGTATCGGGGAGCTGTTTTTT.